The clone carrying this T cell receptor beta chain was observed a few times. The antigen remains unidentified. Trimming took 1 base from V and 8 from J, leaving 6 bases between them. CDR1 LGHDT and CDR2 YNNKEL come from the germline V gene (reference sequence). This CDR3 spans 12 amino acids. The sample comes from a study of early T cells in non-severe SARS-CoV-2 infection. General study results and limits: Anti-spike CD8 responses were favored in VDJdb matching, and private and CD4 specificities were missed.

MiXCR, applied by TCRdb to the 5' RACE reads, yields one record per CDR3 protein. The table records fewer than 85,000 distinct CDR3 sequences, about 13% of them present only once. This TCR derives from an adult who was a healthcare worker with PCR-confirmed SARS-CoV-2 infection or an uninfected control (not recorded which). Source material: whole blood. The chain uses TRBV3-1 and TRBJ2-1; D gene unclear. As DNA, the CDR3 is TGTGCCAGCAGCCAAGTTACGGATGAGCAGTTCTTC. This gives the protein CASSQVTDEQFF.